This entry is about one T cell receptor beta chain. Its specificity is not known. The PCR used 60 Vbeta and 13 Jbeta primers. Sequencing was performed with immunoSEQ multiplex PCR; in TCRdb, only in-frame clones are kept and a portion is missing. The table records about 140,000 clones, around 75% of them present only once. The length of the CDR3 is 16 residues. The germline V gene encodes CDR1 LNHNV and CDR2 YYDKDF (reference sequence). Germline trimming cut 3 bases from V and 6 bases from J; bases unmatched to any gene: 7. The data are from a study of cytomegalovirus exposure and HLA in healthy donors. Study findings and constraints: Previous analysis showed most TCR beta V segments were productive about 87% or about 30% of the time.

The sequencing sample was made of PBMCs. The V call is TRBV15, the J call TRBJ2-3; 12 positions agree with TRBD2. The TCR comes from a female donor in good health and CMV-seronegative. For the CDR3, the DNA is TGTGCCACCAGCAGCCCGGGACTAGCGGGTCCGGATACGCAGTATTTT. Protein sequence: CATSSPGLAGPDTQYF.